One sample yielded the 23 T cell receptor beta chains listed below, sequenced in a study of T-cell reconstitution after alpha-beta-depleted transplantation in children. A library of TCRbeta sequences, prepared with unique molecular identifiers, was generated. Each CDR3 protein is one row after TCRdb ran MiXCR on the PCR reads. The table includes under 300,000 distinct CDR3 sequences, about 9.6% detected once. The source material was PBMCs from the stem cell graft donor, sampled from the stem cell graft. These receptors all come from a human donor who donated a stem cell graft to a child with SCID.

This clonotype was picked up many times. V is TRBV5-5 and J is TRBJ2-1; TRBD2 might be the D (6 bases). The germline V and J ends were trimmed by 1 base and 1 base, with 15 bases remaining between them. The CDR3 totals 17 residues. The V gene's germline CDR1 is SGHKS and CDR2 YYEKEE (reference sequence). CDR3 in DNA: TGTGCCAGCAGCTTGAGGGGACTCAGGGTGTCCTACAATGAGCAGTTCTTC. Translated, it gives CASSLRGLRVSYNEQFF.

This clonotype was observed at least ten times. CDR3 region: CASSLRGSLNTEAFF. The CDR3 region has the DNA TGTGCCAGCAGCTTGCGTGGCAGTCTGAACACTGAAGCTTTCTTT. The V call is TRBV11-3, the J call TRBJ1-1; no reliable D call. From germline, CDR1 is SGHNT and CDR2 YENEEA. The CDR3 loop spans 15 amino acids. Trimming cost V 3 bases and J 0 bases, with 11 bases left between them.

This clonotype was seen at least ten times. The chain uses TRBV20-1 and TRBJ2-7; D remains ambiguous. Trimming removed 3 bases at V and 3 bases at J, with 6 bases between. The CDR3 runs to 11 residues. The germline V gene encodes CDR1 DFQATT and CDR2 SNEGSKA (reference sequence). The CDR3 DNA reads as TGCAGTGCTAGCCTGGGCTACGAGCAGTACTTC. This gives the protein CSASLGYEQYF.

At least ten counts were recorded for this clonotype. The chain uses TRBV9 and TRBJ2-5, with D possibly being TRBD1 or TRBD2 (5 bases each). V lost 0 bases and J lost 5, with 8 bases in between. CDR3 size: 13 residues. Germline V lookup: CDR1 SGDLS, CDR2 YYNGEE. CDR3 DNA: TGTGCCAGCAGCGTAGGACAGCGGGAGACCCAGTACTTC. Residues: CASSVGQRETQYF.

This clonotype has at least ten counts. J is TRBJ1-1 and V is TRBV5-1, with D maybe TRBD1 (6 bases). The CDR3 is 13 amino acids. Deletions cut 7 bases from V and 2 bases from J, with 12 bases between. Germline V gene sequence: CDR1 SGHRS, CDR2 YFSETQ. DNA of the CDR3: TGCGCCAGCCTAGGACAGACTAACACTGAAGCTTTCTTT. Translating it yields CASLGQTNTEAFF.

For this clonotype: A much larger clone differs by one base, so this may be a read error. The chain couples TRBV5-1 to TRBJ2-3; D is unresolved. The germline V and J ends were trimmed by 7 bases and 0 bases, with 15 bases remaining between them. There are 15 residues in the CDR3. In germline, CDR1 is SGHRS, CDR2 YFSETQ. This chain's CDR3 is CASSTNYPSTDTQYF. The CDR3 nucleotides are TGCGCCAGCTCGACAAATTATCCTAGCACAGATACGCAGTATTTT.

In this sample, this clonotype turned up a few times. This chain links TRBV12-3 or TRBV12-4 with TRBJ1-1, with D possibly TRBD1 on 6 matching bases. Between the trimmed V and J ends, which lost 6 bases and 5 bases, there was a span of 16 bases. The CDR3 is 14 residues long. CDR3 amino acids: CASSFAQGGTEAFF. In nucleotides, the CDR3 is TGTGCCAGCAGCTTCGCACAGGGAGGGACTGAAGCTTTCTTT.

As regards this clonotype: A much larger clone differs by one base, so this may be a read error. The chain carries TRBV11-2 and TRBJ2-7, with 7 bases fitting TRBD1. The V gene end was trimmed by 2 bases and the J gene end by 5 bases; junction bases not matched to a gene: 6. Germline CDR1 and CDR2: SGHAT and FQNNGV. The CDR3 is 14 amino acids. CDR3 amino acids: CASSLKTGYHEQYF. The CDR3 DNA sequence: TGTGCCAGCAGCTTAAAGACAGGGTACCACGAGCAGTACTTC.

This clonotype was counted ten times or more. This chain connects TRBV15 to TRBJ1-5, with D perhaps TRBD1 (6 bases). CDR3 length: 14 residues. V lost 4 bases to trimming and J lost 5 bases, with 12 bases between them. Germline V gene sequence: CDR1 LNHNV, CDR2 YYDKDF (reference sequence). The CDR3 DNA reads TGTGCCACCAGCACCCGACAGGCCGATCAGCCCCAGCATTTT. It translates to CATSTRQADQPQHF.

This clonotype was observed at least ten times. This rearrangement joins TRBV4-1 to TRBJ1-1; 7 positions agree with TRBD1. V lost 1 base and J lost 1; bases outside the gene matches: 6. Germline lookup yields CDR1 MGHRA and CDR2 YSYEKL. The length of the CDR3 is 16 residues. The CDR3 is CASSQVAGGRNTEAFF. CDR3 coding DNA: TGCGCCAGCAGCCAAGTGGCAGGGGGTAGGAACACTGAAGCTTTCTTT.

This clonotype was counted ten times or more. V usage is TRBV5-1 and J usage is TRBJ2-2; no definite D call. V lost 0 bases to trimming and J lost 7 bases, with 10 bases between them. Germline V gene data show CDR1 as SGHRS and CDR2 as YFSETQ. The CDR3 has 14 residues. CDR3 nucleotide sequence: TGCGCCAGCAGCTTGGCCGAAGGTGGCGGGGAGCTGTTTTTT. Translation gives CASSLAEGGGELFF.

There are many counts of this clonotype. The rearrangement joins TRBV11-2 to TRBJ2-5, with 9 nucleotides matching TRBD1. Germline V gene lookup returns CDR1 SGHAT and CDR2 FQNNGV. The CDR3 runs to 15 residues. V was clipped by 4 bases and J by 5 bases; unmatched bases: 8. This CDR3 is CASSSRTGGWETQYF. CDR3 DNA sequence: TGTGCCAGCAGCTCGCGAACAGGGGGCTGGGAGACCCAGTACTTC.

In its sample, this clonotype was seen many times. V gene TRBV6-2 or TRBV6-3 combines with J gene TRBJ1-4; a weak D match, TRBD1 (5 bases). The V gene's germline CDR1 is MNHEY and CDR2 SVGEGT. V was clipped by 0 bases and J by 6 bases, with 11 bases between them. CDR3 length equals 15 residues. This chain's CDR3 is CASSYSGDPDEKLFF. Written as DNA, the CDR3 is TGTGCCAGCAGTTACTCAGGGGATCCGGATGAAAAACTGTTTTTT.

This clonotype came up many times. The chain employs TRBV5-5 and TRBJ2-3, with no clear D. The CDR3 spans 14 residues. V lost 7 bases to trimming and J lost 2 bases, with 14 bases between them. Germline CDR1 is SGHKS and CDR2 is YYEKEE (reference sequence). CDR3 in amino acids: CASLVAWSTDTQYF. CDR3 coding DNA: TGTGCCAGCCTCGTTGCGTGGTCCACAGATACGCAGTATTTT.

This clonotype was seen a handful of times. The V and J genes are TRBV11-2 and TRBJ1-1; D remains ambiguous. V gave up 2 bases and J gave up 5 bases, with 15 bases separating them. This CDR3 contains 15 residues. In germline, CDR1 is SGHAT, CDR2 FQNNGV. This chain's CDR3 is CASSLFGIRGTEAFF. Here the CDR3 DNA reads TGTGCCAGCAGCTTATTCGGGATTCGAGGGACTGAAGCTTTCTTT.

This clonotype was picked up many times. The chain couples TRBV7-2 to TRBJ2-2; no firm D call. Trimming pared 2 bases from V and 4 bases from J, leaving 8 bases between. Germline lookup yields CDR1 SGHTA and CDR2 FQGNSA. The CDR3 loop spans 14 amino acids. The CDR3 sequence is CASSLWQSTGELFF. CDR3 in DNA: TGTGCCAGCAGCTTATGGCAGTCCACCGGGGAGCTGTTTTTT. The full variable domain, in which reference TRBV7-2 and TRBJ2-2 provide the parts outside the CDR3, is GAGVSQSPSNKVTEKGKDVELRCDPISGHTALYWYRQSLGQGLEFLIYFQGNSAPDKSGLPSDRFSAERTGGSVSTLTIQRTQQEDSAVYLCASSLWQSTGELFFGEGSRLTVL.

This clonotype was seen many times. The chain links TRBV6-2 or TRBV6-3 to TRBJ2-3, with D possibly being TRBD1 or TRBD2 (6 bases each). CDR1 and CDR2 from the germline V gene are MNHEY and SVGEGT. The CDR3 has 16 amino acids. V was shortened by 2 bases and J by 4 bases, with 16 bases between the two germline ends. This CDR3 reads CASSYDGGMGADTQYF. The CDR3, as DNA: TGTGCCAGCAGTTACGACGGGGGCATGGGGGCAGATACGCAGTATTTT.

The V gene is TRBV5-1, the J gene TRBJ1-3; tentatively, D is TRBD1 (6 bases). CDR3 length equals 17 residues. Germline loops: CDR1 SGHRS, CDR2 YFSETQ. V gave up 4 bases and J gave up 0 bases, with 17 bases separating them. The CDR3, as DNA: TGCGCCAGCAGCGCTACTCAACAGGGACTCTCTGGAAACACCATATATTTT. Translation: CASSATQQGLSGNTIYF.

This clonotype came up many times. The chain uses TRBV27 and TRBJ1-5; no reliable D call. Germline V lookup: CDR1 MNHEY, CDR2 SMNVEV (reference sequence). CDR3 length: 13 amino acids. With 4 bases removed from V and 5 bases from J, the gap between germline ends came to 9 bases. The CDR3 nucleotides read TGTGCCAGCAGTTGGGTGATCGATCAGCCCCAGCATTTT. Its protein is CASSWVIDQPQHF.

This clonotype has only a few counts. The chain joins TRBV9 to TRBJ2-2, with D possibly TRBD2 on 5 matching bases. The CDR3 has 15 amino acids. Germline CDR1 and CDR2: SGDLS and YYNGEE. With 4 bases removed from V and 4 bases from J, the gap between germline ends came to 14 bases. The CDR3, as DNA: TGTGCCAGCAGCCCCCAACAGAGCGGCACCGGGGAGCTGTTTTTT. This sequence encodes CASSPQQSGTGELFF.

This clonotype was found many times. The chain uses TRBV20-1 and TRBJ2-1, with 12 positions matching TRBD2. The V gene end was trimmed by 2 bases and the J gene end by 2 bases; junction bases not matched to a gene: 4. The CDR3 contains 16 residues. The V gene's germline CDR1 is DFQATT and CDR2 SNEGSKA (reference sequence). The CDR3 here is CSARRLAGDAYNEQFF. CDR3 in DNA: TGCAGTGCTAGAAGACTAGCGGGGGATGCCTACAATGAGCAGTTCTTC.

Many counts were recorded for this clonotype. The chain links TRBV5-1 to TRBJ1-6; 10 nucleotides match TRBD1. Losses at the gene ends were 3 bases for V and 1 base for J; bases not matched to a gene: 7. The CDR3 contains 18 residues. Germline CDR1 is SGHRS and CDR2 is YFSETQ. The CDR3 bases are TGCGCCAGCAGCTCCGGGACAGGGGAGAAGTCCTATAATTCACCCCTCCACTTT. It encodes CASSSGTGEKSYNSPLHF.

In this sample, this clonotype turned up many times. This chain's CDR3 is CSAVTVGVTEAFF. The CDR3 bases are TGCAGTGCTGTGACGGTGGGGGTGACTGAAGCTTTCTTT. The chain uses TRBV20-1 and TRBJ1-1, with D perhaps matching TRBD1 (5 bases). CDR1 is DFQATT and CDR2 is SNEGSKA in the germline V gene (reference sequence). Deletions cut 5 bases from V and 5 bases from J, with 15 bases between. The CDR3 extends over 13 amino acids.